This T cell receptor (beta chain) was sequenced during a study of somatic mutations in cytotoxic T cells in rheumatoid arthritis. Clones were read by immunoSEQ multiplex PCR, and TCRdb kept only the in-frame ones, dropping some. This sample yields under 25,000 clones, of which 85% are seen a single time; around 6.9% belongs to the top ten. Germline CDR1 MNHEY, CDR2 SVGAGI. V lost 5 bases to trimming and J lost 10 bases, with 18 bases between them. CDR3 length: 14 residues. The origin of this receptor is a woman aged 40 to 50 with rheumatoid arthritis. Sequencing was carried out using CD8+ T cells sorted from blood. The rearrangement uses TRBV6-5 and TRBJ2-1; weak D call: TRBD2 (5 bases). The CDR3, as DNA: TGTGCCAGCAGTACCTCTTTGGAAACGGGGGAGCAGTTCTTC. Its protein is CASSTSLETGEQFF.